These 32 T cell receptor beta chains share one sample of origin, sequenced in a study of shared clonotypes between healthy human individuals. Assay used: immunoSEQ multiplex PCR; TCRdb lists only in-frame clones, some missing. The sample has approximately 2.5 million clones; roughly 92% are singletons. The sequencing sample was made of naive CD4+ T cells sorted from blood. Described subset: CD45RA+ positively selected. The source of these receptors is a man younger than 35 in good health.

The genes are TRBV5-1 and TRBJ1-2; D uncertain. V lost 0 bases and J lost 2, with 11 bases in between. CDR1 SGHRS and CDR2 YFSETQ come from the germline V gene. This CDR3 is built from 15 residues. CDR3: CASSLGGPENYGYTF. The CDR3 nucleotides read TGCGCCAGCAGCTTGGGAGGGCCCGAGAACTATGGCTACACCTTC.

The gene calls are TRBV5-4 and TRBJ2-3; a possible D gene is TRBD2 (6 bases). The CDR3 has 13 amino acids. The germline gives CDR1 SGHNT, CDR2 YYREEE (reference sequence). Trimming took 7 bases from V and 4 from J, leaving 13 bases between them. The chain's CDR3 is CASRGLNADTQYF. CDR3 DNA: TGTGCCAGCCGGGGGTTAAACGCAGATACGCAGTATTTT. Together with reference TRBV5-4 and TRBJ2-3, the CDR3 gives the full variable domain: ETGVTQSPTHLIKTRGQQVTLRCSSQSGHNTVSWYQQALGQGPQFIFQYYREEENGRGNFPPRFSGLQFPNYSSELNVNALELDDSALYLCASRGLNADTQYFGPGTRLTVL.

The chain recombines TRBV7-2 with TRBJ2-7, with 10 nucleotides matching TRBD2. The junction had 6 bases not matched to a gene; V was cut back by 3 bases and J by 1 base. Germline lookup yields CDR1 SGHTA and CDR2 FQGNSA. CDR3 size: 16 residues. The CDR3 DNA reads TGTGCCAGCAGCTTGAGGAGCGGGAGGGGTTCCTACGAGCAGTACTTC. Translating it yields CASSLRSGRGSYEQYF.

As concerns this clone: The sample has other DNA sequences that encode this CDR3 too. This chain uses TRBV7-2 with TRBJ2-3; the match to TRBD2 covers 7 bases. Germline V gives CDR1 SGHTA, CDR2 FQGNSA. This CDR3 has 14 residues. V lost 1 base and J lost 3; bases outside the gene matches: 1. The CDR3 region has the DNA TGTGCCAGCAGCTTAGGAGCGGGAACAGATACGCAGTATTTT. It is translated as CASSLGAGTDTQYF.

The chain combines TRBV5-4 with TRBJ1-4; 8 bases agree with TRBD1. V lost 4 bases and J lost 5; bases outside the gene matches: 4. This CDR3 is 14 amino acids long. Per the germline V gene, CDR1 is SGHNT and CDR2 is YYREEE (reference sequence). The CDR3 region is CASSLRGPNEKLFF. In nucleotides, the CDR3 is TGTGCCAGCAGCCTCAGGGGGCCGAATGAAAAACTGTTTTTT. The full variable domain, its missing parts supplied by reference TRBV5-4 and TRBJ1-4, is ETGVTQSPTHLIKTRGQQVTLRCSSQSGHNTVSWYQQALGQGPQFIFQYYREEENGRGNFPPRFSGLQFPNYSSELNVNALELDDSALYLCASSLRGPNEKLFFGSGTQLSVL.

The chain has TRBV7-8 and TRBJ2-1; TRBD1 matches at 7 bases. Losses at the gene ends were 10 bases for V and 3 bases for J; bases not matched to a gene: 9. The CDR3 consists of 14 residues. CDR1 is SGHVS, CDR2 FQNEAQ, per germline. In DNA form, the CDR3 reads TGTGCCACCGTAGCGACAGGGTACTACAATGAGCAGTTCTTC. Protein: CATVATGYYNEQFF. The whole variable domain, filled in from reference TRBV7-8 and TRBJ2-1, reads GAGVSQSPRYKVAKRGQDVALRCDPISGHVSLFWYQQALGQGPEFLTYFQNEAQLDKSGLPSDRFFAERPEGSVSTLKIQRTQQEDSAVYLCATVATGYYNEQFFGPGTRLTVL.

The rearrangement joins TRBV30 to TRBJ2-1, with 10 bases identical to TRBD1. The CDR3 spans 14 residues. Trimming cost V 4 bases and J 5 bases; bases outside gene matches: 5. CDR1 GTSNPN and CDR2 SVGIG come from the germline V gene (reference sequence). For the CDR3, the DNA is TGTGCCTGGACATCGGGACAGGGGAACAATGAGCAGTTCTTC. The encoded protein is CAWTSGQGNNEQFF.

This clone turned up a few times. The V and J genes are TRBV6-5 and TRBJ1-4; D gene unclear. The CDR3 loop spans 13 amino acids. In germline, CDR1 is MNHEY, CDR2 SVGAGI. V was trimmed by 11 bases and J by 7 bases, leaving 17 bases between them. The CDR3 reads CASQDFRGEKLFF. In nucleotides, the CDR3 is TGTGCCTCGCAAGACTTCCGAGGTGAAAAACTGTTTTTT.

The gene calls are TRBV19 and TRBJ1-5, with 7 bases that match TRBD1. The V gene end was trimmed by 10 bases and the J gene end by 9 bases; junction bases not matched to a gene: 15. Germline V gives CDR1 LNHDA, CDR2 SQIVND (reference sequence). The CDR3 sequence is 14 residues long. Here the CDR3 reads CATHDRAGGRPQHF. The CDR3 DNA reads as TGTGCCACTCACGACAGGGCCGGGGGAAGGCCCCAGCATTTT.

This clone was observed a handful of times. The chain links TRBV6-5 to TRBJ1-1; 7 bases agree with TRBD1. The trim removed 5 bases at V and 3 bases at J, leaving 6 bases unmatched. The CDR3 length is 14 residues. Germline V gene sequence: CDR1 MNHEY, CDR2 SVGAGI. Written as DNA, the CDR3 is TGTGCCAGCAGTCCTCCCACAGGGGACACTGAAGCTTTCTTT. Translation gives CASSPPTGDTEAFF.

This clone was seen a few times. Other DNA sequences in this specimen translate into the identical CDR3. The CDR3 is CASSQEPYNEQFF. The DNA of the CDR3 is TGCGCCAGCAGCCAAGAACCTTACAATGAGCAGTTCTTC. The chain uses TRBV4-3 and TRBJ2-1; D not certain. In germline, CDR1 is LGHNA, CDR2 YSLEER. The V end lost 0 bases, the J end lost 4 bases, and 4 bases lay between the germline ends. This CDR3 comprises 13 residues.

This chain uses TRBV2 with TRBJ1-6; D may be TRBD1 (5 bases). V was shortened by 6 bases and J by 1 base, with 16 bases between the two germline ends. CDR3 size: 17 residues. Germline V gives CDR1 SNHLY, CDR2 FYNNEI. The CDR3 region has the DNA TGTGCCAGCAGGGCGGAGGAGGGGTCGTCCTATAATTCACCCCTCCACTTT. Translated: CASRAEEGSSYNSPLHF.

This sequence joins TRBV28 and TRBJ1-5; D is undetermined. Germline CDR1 reads MDHEN; CDR2 reads SYDVKM. Trimming cost V 2 bases and J 3 bases, with 11 bases left between them. CDR3 size: 15 residues. The CDR3 DNA reads as TGTGCCAGCAGTTTAATCGGACGGATCAATCAGCCCCAGCATTTT. Its protein product is CASSLIGRINQPQHF.

This rearrangement joins TRBV10-3 to TRBJ1-3, with D possibly being TRBD1 (6 bases). CDR1 ENHRY and CDR2 SYGVKD come from the germline V gene. This CDR3 comprises 15 residues. Deletions cut 3 bases from V and 3 bases from J, with 12 bases between. The DNA of the CDR3 is TGTGCCATCAGTGACCAGGGGCTATTTGGAAACACCATATATTTT. It encodes CAISDQGLFGNTIYF.

The V call is TRBV19, the J call TRBJ1-1; perhaps TRBD1 as D (6 bases). From germline, CDR1 is LNHDA and CDR2 SQIVND (reference sequence). This CDR3 region has 13 residues. With 4 bases removed from V and 0 bases from J, the gap between germline ends came to 6 bases. CDR3 loop: CASSRGLNTEAFF. The CDR3 nucleotides are TGTGCCAGTAGTAGGGGGCTGAACACTGAAGCTTTCTTT.

This clone was seen once. V usage is TRBV2 and J usage is TRBJ2-7; the match to TRBD2 covers 9 bases. J gave up 3 bases and V 11 bases, and 11 bases lay outside the gene matches. Germline assignment: CDR1 SNHLY and CDR2 FYNNEI. The CDR3 consists of 14 residues. CDR3: CAGFQISGSYEQYF. CDR3 in DNA: TGTGCCGGATTCCAGATTAGCGGGAGCTACGAGCAGTACTTC.

The chain combines TRBV7-3 with TRBJ2-5; D might be TRBD2 (5 bases). The CDR3 totals 13 residues. Germline-derived CDR1 and CDR2 are SGHTA and FQGTGA. The V end was cut by 7 bases, the J end by 5 bases, with 14 bases between. Here the CDR3 reads CASTLGPGETQYF. The DNA of the CDR3 is TGTGCCAGCACCCTCGGACCGGGGGAGACCCAGTACTTC.

The chain links TRBV18 to TRBJ1-1, with 7 bases lining up with TRBD1. The CDR3 length is 13 residues. Per germline, CDR1 KGHSH and CDR2 LQKENI. Trimming cost V 3 bases and J 9 bases; bases outside gene matches: 7. CDR3 loop: CASSPGQDVKAFF. In DNA form, the CDR3 reads TGTGCCAGCTCACCCGGACAGGACGTGAAAGCTTTCTTT.

The genes are TRBV7-6 and TRBJ2-2; D is uncertain. Germline CDR1 and CDR2: SGHVS and FNYEAQ. The CDR3 runs to 14 residues. V was clipped by 5 bases and J by 1 base, with 8 bases between them. This chain's CDR3 is CASSDGRNTGELFF. The CDR3 DNA sequence: TGTGCCAGCAGCGACGGACGGAACACCGGGGAGCTGTTTTTT.

V and J are TRBV5-1 and TRBJ2-1; maybe TRBD1 (5 bases). The ends were cut back, 0 bases at V and 0 bases at J, with 13 bases in the middle. This CDR3 region has 17 residues. Germline V gene lookup returns CDR1 SGHRS and CDR2 YFSETQ. The CDR3, as DNA: TGCGCCAGCAGCTTGGAACTTGGGGCCGGCTCCTACAATGAGCAGTTCTTC. Its protein is CASSLELGAGSYNEQFF.

The chain is built from TRBV2 and TRBJ2-5, with TRBD2 matching over 10 bases. V shed 4 bases and J 5 bases; nucleotides not matched to a gene: 7. From germline, CDR1 is SNHLY and CDR2 FYNNEI. The CDR3 runs to 15 residues. The CDR3 sequence is CASSGSGGAVETQYF. CDR3 nucleotides: TGTGCCAGCAGTGGGAGCGGGGGGGCAGTTGAGACCCAGTACTTC.

Only one count was recorded for this clone. J is TRBJ1-2 and V is TRBV19, with 9 bases fitting TRBD1. Germline CDR1 LNHDA, CDR2 SQIVND (reference sequence). Trimming at V came to 3 bases and at J to 4 bases, leaving 3 bases not matched to a gene. The length of the CDR3 is 14 residues. The CDR3 DNA reads as TGTGCCAGTAGTATTCAGGACAGGGGCTATGGCTACACCTTC. Its translation is CASSIQDRGYGYTF.

Concerning this clone: A read error may account for a junction end that differs from germline. J is TRBJ2-5 and V is TRBV6-5; D is possibly TRBD2 (5 bases). Near its end, the DNA agrees better with TRBJ2-7, so the J call may be wrong. This CDR3 has 13 residues. CDR1 MNHEY and CDR2 SVGAGI come from the germline V gene. CDR3 sequence (DNA): TGTGCCACCAGTCGGGGTAGCGCCTACGAGCAGTACTTC. Its protein is CATSRGSAYEQYF.

This clone was seen a single time. This chain uses TRBV4-1 with TRBJ2-7; 7 nucleotides match TRBD2. CDR1 and CDR2 from the germline V gene are MGHRA and YSYEKL. Trimming at V came to 4 bases and at J to 2 bases, leaving 5 bases not matched to a gene. CDR3 length equals 14 residues. The CDR3 region is CASSLGEGTYEQYF. The CDR3 DNA sequence: TGCGCCAGCAGCCTGGGGGAGGGGACCTACGAGCAGTACTTC.

The chain employs TRBV6-1 and TRBJ1-5; unclear D gene. V was clipped by 8 bases and J by 0 bases, with 11 bases between them. CDR3 length: 14 amino acids. Germline CDR1 MNHNS, CDR2 SASEGT. CDR3 bases: TGTGCCAGCGCAGGAGGCATTAGCAATCAGCCCCAGCATTTT. This codes for CASAGGISNQPQHF.

This chain links TRBV5-4 with TRBJ2-3; 8 bases align to TRBD2. After removal of 4 bases from V and 0 bases from J, the junction contained 10 bases not matched to a gene. The CDR3 is 17 residues long. Germline V gene lookup returns CDR1 SGHNT and CDR2 YYREEE (reference sequence). CDR3 nucleotide sequence: TGTGCCAGCAGCGTCGTCCTAGCGGGTCCTAGCACAGATACGCAGTATTTT. Amino acids: CASSVVLAGPSTDTQYF.

CDR3 amino acids: CASSPGRFFYEQYF. DNA for the CDR3: TGCGCCAGCAGCCCGGGCAGGTTCTTCTACGAGCAGTACTTC. This chain uses TRBV5-1 with TRBJ2-7; D unclear. V lost 4 bases and J lost 3, with 14 bases in between. This CDR3 spans 14 amino acids. Germline V CDR1 and CDR2: SGHRS, YFSETQ.

J is TRBJ1-2 and V is TRBV7-8, with D possibly matching TRBD1 (6 bases). CDR3 length equals 12 residues. V was cut by 4 bases and J by 8 bases, with 11 bases left in between. Per germline, CDR1 SGHVS and CDR2 FQNEAQ. The CDR3 bases are TGTGCCAGCAGCTCCGCAGGGGAGGGCTACACCTTC. Residues: CASSSAGEGYTF.

The chain employs TRBV18 and TRBJ2-5, with 7 positions matching TRBD1. After removal of 2 bases from V and 1 base from J, the junction contained 4 bases not matched to a gene. CDR1 and CDR2 (germline): KGHSH, LQKENI. CDR3 size: 15 residues. CDR3 DNA sequence: TGTGCCAGCTCACCAATCGGACAGGCCCAAGAGACCCAGTACTTC. This gives the protein CASSPIGQAQETQYF.

The CDR3 nucleotides read TGCGCCAGCAGCCCTAGGGGGGACGGCTTCCCCCAGCATTTT. It specifies CASSPRGDGFPQHF. The rearrangement uses TRBV4-1 and TRBJ1-5, with a weak D call TRBD1 (6 bases). The CDR3 consists of 14 residues. From germline, CDR1 is MGHRA and CDR2 YSYEKL. V lost 4 bases to trimming and J lost 10 bases, with 17 bases between them.

The rearrangement joins TRBV6-1 to TRBJ2-3; the match to TRBD2 covers 13 bases. The CDR3 is 17 amino acids. J lost 2 bases, V lost 4 bases, and 6 bases had no gene match. Germline CDR1 reads MNHNS; CDR2 reads SASEGT. The CDR3 loop is CASSVQLAGGPTDTQYF. CDR3 sequence (DNA): TGTGCCAGCAGTGTGCAACTAGCGGGGGGGCCCACAGATACGCAGTATTTT.

The V call is TRBV7-2, the J call TRBJ1-6; 9 positions agree with TRBD1. The length of the CDR3 is 16 residues. V was clipped by 4 bases and J by 6 bases; unmatched bases: 7. Germline lookup yields CDR1 SGHTA and CDR2 FQGNSA. The CDR3 DNA sequence: TGTGCCAGCAGCTCGCACCCGGACAGGGGTAATTCACCCCTCCACTTT. Translating it yields CASSSHPDRGNSPLHF.